These 12 T cell receptor beta chains came from one sample sequenced in a study of T cells after yellow fever vaccination. A single record per CDR3 protein comes from TCRdb applying MiXCR to the 5' RACE reads. Of some 240,000 distinct CDR3 sequences listed, roughly 3.3% are singletons. Sequencing was performed on CD4+ T cells sorted from PBMCs, taken 10 days after the yellow fever booster vaccination. The origin of the receptors is a young man who received the YFV17D yellow fever vaccine.

The table lists this clonotype with a few counts. The chain carries TRBV20-1 and TRBJ2-3; 7 positions match TRBD2. J lost 6 bases, V lost 7 bases, and 16 bases had no gene match. CDR1 DFQATT and CDR2 SNEGSKA come from the germline V gene (reference sequence). The CDR3 runs to 15 residues. This CDR3 reads CSVPPGSRGRDTQYF. The CDR3 nucleotides are TGCAGTGTTCCCCCTGGGTCGCGGGGGAGGGATACGCAGTATTTT.

This clonotype was seen repeatedly, ten times or more. The rearrangement uses TRBV30 and TRBJ2-7; D assignment may be TRBD1 or TRBD2 (5 bases each). Germline V gives CDR1 GTSNPN, CDR2 SVGIG (reference sequence). V dropped 3 bases and J dropped 5 bases, with 11 bases sitting between them. The CDR3 runs to 12 residues. This CDR3 reads CAWSPGTDEQYF. CDR3 nucleotides: TGTGCCTGGAGCCCAGGGACGGACGAGCAGTACTTC.

This clonotype occurred a few times. This chain connects TRBV25-1 to TRBJ1-2, with D tentatively TRBD1 (6 bases). This CDR3 contains 14 residues. The germline V and J ends were trimmed by 3 bases and 4 bases, with 12 bases remaining between them. Germline V CDR1 and CDR2: MGHDK, SYGVNS. The CDR3 bases are TGTGCCAGCAGTGACTCAGGGACAAGCTATGGCTACACCTTC. Translated, it gives CASSDSGTSYGYTF.

This clonotype was counted a few times. This chain links TRBV4-1 with TRBJ2-1; D is ambiguous. CDR3 length: 15 residues. V dropped 0 bases and J dropped 8 bases, with 14 bases sitting between them. Germline CDR1 is MGHRA and CDR2 is YSYEKL. The CDR3 reads CASSQDRPPGYEQFF. Written as DNA, the CDR3 is TGCGCCAGCAGCCAAGATCGTCCCCCCGGTTATGAGCAGTTCTTC.

This clonotype was seen many times. V and J are TRBV5-1 and TRBJ2-5; D not certain. Trimming removed 0 bases at V and 5 bases at J, with 14 bases between. The CDR3 length is 15 residues. Germline V lookup: CDR1 SGHRS, CDR2 YFSETQ. DNA for the CDR3: TGCGCCAGCAGCTTGGTGGCAGCCACCGGGGAGACCCAGTACTTC. It yields the protein CASSLVAATGETQYF.

This clonotype was recorded many times. V gene TRBV6-2 or TRBV6-3 combines with J gene TRBJ2-7; tentatively, D is TRBD1 or TRBD2 (5 bases each). Germline loops: CDR1 MNHEY, CDR2 SVGEGT. CDR3 length: 16 amino acids. Deletions cut 6 bases from V and 4 bases from J, with 22 bases between. CDR3 nucleotide sequence: TGTGCCAGCAGCCGAAGGGGACCGCGAATTACTTACGAGCAGTACTTC. It translates to CASSRRGPRITYEQYF.

The table lists this clonotype with many counts. The chain couples TRBV7-8 to TRBJ2-7; 7 bases match TRBD2. CDR1 SGHVS and CDR2 FQNEAQ come from the germline V gene. The CDR3 totals 14 residues. V gave up 8 bases and J gave up 3 bases; unmatched junction bases: 10. The CDR3 nucleotides are TGTGCCAGCTCTTCGGGGGGATTAAGCTACGAGCAGTACGTC. Translating it yields CASSSGGLSYEQYV.

This clonotype has ten or more counts. The V gene is TRBV7-2, the J gene TRBJ2-3; TRBD1 matches at 7 bases. Germline lookup yields CDR1 SGHTA and CDR2 FQGNSA. The CDR3 sequence is 14 residues long. The J segment lost 5 bases and the V segment lost 1 base, leaving 3 bases of the junction unmatched. CDR3 coding DNA: TGTGCCAGCAGCTTAGGAGGGGGCTTAGATACGCAGTATTTT. Its protein is CASSLGGGLDTQYF.

This clonotype was observed at least ten times. The chain recombines TRBV7-7 with TRBJ1-1, with D maybe TRBD1 (5 bases). Germline lookup yields CDR1 SSHAT and CDR2 FNYEAQ (reference sequence). Deletions cut 5 bases from V and 2 bases from J, with 9 bases between. The CDR3 spans 13 residues. In DNA, the CDR3 is TGTGCCAGCAGCCAAGACAGCAACACTGAAGCTTTCTTT. This translates into CASSQDSNTEAFF.

This clonotype was seen repeatedly, ten times or more. The chain links TRBV7-8 to TRBJ2-5; D not resolved. The CDR3 sequence is 12 residues long. V was clipped by 5 bases and J by 7 bases, with 11 bases between them. In germline, CDR1 is SGHVS, CDR2 FQNEAQ. The CDR3 region is CASSPNGGTQYF. CDR3 in DNA: TGTGCCAGCAGCCCAAATGGCGGGACCCAGTACTTC.

The rearrangement links TRBV25-1 to TRBJ1-4; D possibly corresponds to TRBD1 (5 bases). The CDR3 runs to 15 residues. Germline assignment: CDR1 MGHDK and CDR2 SYGVNS. Trimming shortened V by 2 bases and J by 5 bases, and 12 bases separated the two germline ends. DNA for the CDR3: TGTGCCAGCAGTGAACAGGGCAGCCAGAATGAAAAACTGTTTTTT. Translating it yields CASSEQGSQNEKLFF.

This clonotype occurred many times. The chain is built from TRBV6-2 or TRBV6-3 and TRBJ2-7; no clear D gene. The V end lost 4 bases, the J end lost 6 bases, and 16 bases lay between the germline ends. The CDR3 has 14 residues. Germline values: CDR1 MNHEY, CDR2 SVGEGT. The CDR3, as DNA: TGTGCCAGCAGTTCGGTGGCCCTCGCCGTCGAGCAGTACTTC. It specifies CASSSVALAVEQYF.